This TCR beta chain was retrieved from a study of blood T cell repertoires in COVID-19. Assay: immunoSEQ multiplex PCR; the TCRdb copy retains only in-frame clones and omits some. The data show around 700,000 clones, about 87% seen once. CDR1 is LGHDT and CDR2 is YNNKEL in the germline V gene (reference sequence). V lost 4 bases and J 6 bases, leaving 8 bases between the germline ends. This CDR3 is built from 12 residues. This chain joins TRBV3-1 (or the pseudogene TRBV3-2) and TRBJ2-3; D gene uncertain. Specimen: peripheral blood. The source is a woman in her late teens or twenties with acute or convalescent COVID-19. The CDR3 region has the DNA TGTGCCAGCAGCCCCTACTCGGATACGCAGTATTTT. Its protein product is CASSPYSDTQYF.